A single count supports the clone carrying this T cell receptor beta chain. This sample was taken from a study of cytomegalovirus exposure and HLA in healthy donors. A multiplex PCR was run with 60 Vbeta primers and 13 Jbeta primers. Method: immunoSEQ multiplex PCR; TCRdb's copy keeps in-frame clones and lacks some. Altogether around 200,000 clones are present, 65% to 85% being singletons, with the ten largest covering 3.5% to 4%. The source is a middle-aged man in good health and CMV-seronegative. The sample was PBMCs.

The chain's CDR3 is CASSSPGTGGETQYF. CDR3 coding DNA: TGTGCCAGCAGTTCCCCCGGGACAGGAGGAGAGACCCAGTACTTC. V usage is TRBV27 and J usage is TRBJ2-5; 8 positions agree with TRBD1. Trimming removed 4 bases from V and 4 bases from J; junction bases left unmatched: 8. Germline-derived CDR1 and CDR2 are MNHEY and SMNVEV (reference sequence). CDR3 length: 15 amino acids.